The present T cell receptor beta chain was sequenced within a study of blood T cell repertoires in COVID-19. The overall study: The analysed material was cDNA or gDNA that came from T cells, B-cell-depleted T cells, or PBMCs.

The assay was immunoSEQ multiplex PCR, and TCRdb's table has in-frame clones only and misses some. The repertoire includes about 210,000 clones, approximately 81% of them detected once, and more than 8.5% sits in the top ten. Those enrolled, adults aged roughly 18 to 100 years, came from 24 US areas. Cohort placement rested on clinical history that participants reported themselves. This clone has just one count. Per the germline V gene, CDR1 is SGHAT and CDR2 is FQNNGV. The CDR3 has 13 residues. V was shortened by 2 bases and J by 4 bases, with 7 bases between the two germline ends. J is TRBJ2-3 and V is TRBV11-2; D might be TRBD2 (5 bases). The sample consisted of PBMCs or T cells enriched from blood (not recorded which). The receptor was derived from a woman in her fifties or sixties with acute COVID-19. CDR3 sequence (DNA): TGTGCCAGCAGCTTATTGCGGGCAGATACGCAGTATTTT. The encoded protein is CASSLLRADTQYF.